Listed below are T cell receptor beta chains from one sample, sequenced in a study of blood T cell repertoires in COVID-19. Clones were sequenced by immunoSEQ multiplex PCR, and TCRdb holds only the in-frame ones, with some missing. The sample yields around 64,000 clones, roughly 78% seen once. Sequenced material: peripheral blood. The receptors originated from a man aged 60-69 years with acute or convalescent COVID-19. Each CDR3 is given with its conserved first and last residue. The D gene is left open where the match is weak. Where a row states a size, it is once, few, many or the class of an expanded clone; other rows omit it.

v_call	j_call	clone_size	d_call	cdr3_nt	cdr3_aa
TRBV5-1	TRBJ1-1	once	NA	TGCGCCAGCAGCTTCGACAGTTACACTGAAGCTTTCTTT	CASSFDSYTEAFF
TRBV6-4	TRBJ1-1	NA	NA	TGTGCCAGCAGTGACTCGGCCAGAAACACTGAAGCTTTCTTT	CASSDSARNTEAFF
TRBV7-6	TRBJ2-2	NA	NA	TGTGCCAGCAGCCTGGAGAGCCGGCACGGGGAGCTGTTTTTT	CASSLESRHGELFF
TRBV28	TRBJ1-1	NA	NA	TGTGCCAGCAGTCCCACGACAGTGACTGCTGAAGCTTTCTTT	CASSPTTVTAEAFF
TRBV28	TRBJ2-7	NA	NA	TGTGCCAGCAGTTTAACGGCTGGGCGCGACGAGCAGTACTTC	CASSLTAGRDEQYF
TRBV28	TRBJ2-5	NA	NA	TGTGCCAGCAGTTCCCCCCAGGGAGAGACCCAGTACTTC	CASSSPQGETQYF
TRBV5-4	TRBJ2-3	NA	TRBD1	TGTGCCAGCAGCCTCGGACAGGTCACAGATACGCAGTATTTT	CASSLGQVTDTQYF
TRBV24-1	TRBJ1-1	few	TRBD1	TGTGCCACCAGTGATTCCCGACAGGGGGACACTGAAGCTTTCTTT	CATSDSRQGDTEAFF
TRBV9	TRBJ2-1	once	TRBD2	TGTGCCAGCAGCGCAAGCGGGAGGGCTACTTCCCACAATGAGCAGTTCTTC	CASSASGRATSHNEQFF
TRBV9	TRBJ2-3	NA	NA	TGTGCCAGCAGCGTAGTGGGCGGGAGCACAGATACGCAGTATTTT	CASSVVGGSTDTQYF
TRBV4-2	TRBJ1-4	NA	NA	TGTGCCAGCAGCCACGACCGGGATAGGGTGAAACTGTTTTTT	CASSHDRDRVKLFF
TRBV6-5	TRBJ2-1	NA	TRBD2	TGTGCCAGCAGTTACTCTCCTACCGGGACTAGCGGTGAGCAGTTCTTC	CASSYSPTGTSGEQFF
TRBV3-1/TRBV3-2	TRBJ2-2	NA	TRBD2	TGTGCCAGCAGCGTACGGGGAGGACTAGCGGGAGTCCCCGGGGAGCTGTTTTTT	CASSVRGGLAGVPGELFF
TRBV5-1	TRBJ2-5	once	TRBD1	TGCGCCAGCAGCTTGAGACAGGGGCAACAAGAGACCCAGTACTTC	CASSLRQGQQETQYF
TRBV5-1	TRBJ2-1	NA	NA	TGCGCCAGCAGCTCTAGAAGTTTAGCCTACAATGAGCAGTTCTTC	CASSSRSLAYNEQFF
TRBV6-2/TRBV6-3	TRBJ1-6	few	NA	TGTGCCAGCAGTTACGATTCTCCAGGGAATTCACCCCTCCACTTT	CASSYDSPGNSPLHF
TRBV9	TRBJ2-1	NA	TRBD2	TGTGCCAGCAGCGTAGCTGGCGGGAGTGACAATGAGCAGTTCTTC	CASSVAGGSDNEQFF
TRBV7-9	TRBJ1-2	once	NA	TGTGCCAGCAGCTATGCCGCCCTAAAGAATGGCTACACCTTC	CASSYAALKNGYTF
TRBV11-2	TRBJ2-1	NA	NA	TGTGCCAGCAGCGCGGGGACTGTCAATGAGCAGTTCTTC	CASSAGTVNEQFF
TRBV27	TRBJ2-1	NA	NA	TGTGCCAGCAGAAGATTTAGCTCCTACAATGAGCAGTTCTTC	CASRRFSSYNEQFF
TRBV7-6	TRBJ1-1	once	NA	TGTGCCAGCAGCTTAGGTGGGTGGGCGAACACTGAAGCTTTCTTT	CASSLGGWANTEAFF
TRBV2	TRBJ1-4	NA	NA	TGTGCCAGTGACAGGAGTCTAACTAATGAAAAACTGTTTTTT	CASDRSLTNEKLFF
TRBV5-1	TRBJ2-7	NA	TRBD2	TGCGCCAGCAGCCGAGCGGGACCCTACGAGCAGTACTTC	CASSRAGPYEQYF
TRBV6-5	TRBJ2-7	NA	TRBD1	TGTGCCAGCAGGCCATACAGGGGACCCTCCTACGAGCAGTACTTC	CASRPYRGPSYEQYF
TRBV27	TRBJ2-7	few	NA	TGTGCCAGCAGGATGGGCGGGGCTGCCCCACTGTCCTACGAGCAGTACTTC	CASRMGGAAPLSYEQYF
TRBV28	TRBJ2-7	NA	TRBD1	TGTGCCAGCAGGGCAGGGGGCTCCCCCTACGAGCAGTACTTC	CASRAGGSPYEQYF
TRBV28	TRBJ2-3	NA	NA	TGTGCCAGCACCCAGGGGGGAGGCACAGATACGCAGTATTTT	CASTQGGGTDTQYF
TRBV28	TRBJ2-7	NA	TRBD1	TGTGCCAGCAGTTACGTATTCGGGACAGATGACTCCTACGAGCAGTACTTC	CASSYVFGTDDSYEQYF
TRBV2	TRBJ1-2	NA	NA	TGTGCCAGCAGTGAATACCGGGGGGCCCGTGATGGCTACACCTTC	CASSEYRGARDGYTF
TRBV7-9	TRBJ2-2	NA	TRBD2	TGTGCCAGCTCACCCCGGGCGGGAGAACGCACCGGGGAGCTGTTTTTT	CASSPRAGERTGELFF
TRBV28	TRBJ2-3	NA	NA	TGTGCCAGCAGTCCCCAGGGATACGATACGCAGTATTTT	CASSPQGYDTQYF
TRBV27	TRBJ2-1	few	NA	TGTGCCAGCAGTTTAGTGATGGGCATCGGATACAATGAGCAGTTCTTC	CASSLVMGIGYNEQFF
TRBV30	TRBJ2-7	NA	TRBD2	TGTGCCTGGAGTGTAAGCGGGGGAAGCTACGAGCAGTACTTC	CAWSVSGGSYEQYF
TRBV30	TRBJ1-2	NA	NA	TGTGCCTGGAGTTCGACTCCGGGTGGCTACACCTTC	CAWSSTPGGYTF
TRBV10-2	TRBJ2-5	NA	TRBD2	TGCGCCAGCCATACTAGCGGCCAAGAGACCCAGTACTTC	CASHTSGQETQYF
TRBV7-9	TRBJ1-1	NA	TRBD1	TGTGCCAGCAGCTTACTTGAGGACAGGACTGAAGCTTTCTTT	CASSLLEDRTEAFF
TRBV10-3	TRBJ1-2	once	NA	TGTGCCATCAGTGAGTCGGGCAGCCTGAAACGCTACACCTTC	CAISESGSLKRYTF
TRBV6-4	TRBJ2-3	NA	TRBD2	TGTGCCAGCATTGCGGCGGGAGGGGCCCGCACAGATACGCAGTATTTT	CASIAAGGARTDTQYF
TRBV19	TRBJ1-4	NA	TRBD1	TGTGCCAGTAGTATCGCCGGGACAGGGGTTGAAAAACTGTTTTTT	CASSIAGTGVEKLFF
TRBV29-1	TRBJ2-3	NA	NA	TGCAGCGTTGTGGCTGCCTCCACAGATACGCAGTATTTT	CSVVAASTDTQYF
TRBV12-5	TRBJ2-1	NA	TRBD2	TGTGCTAGTGGTTTGGAGCGGGAGGGCCTTCCCTACAATGAGCAGTTCTTC	CASGLEREGLPYNEQFF
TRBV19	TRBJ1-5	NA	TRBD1	TGTGCCAGTAGTACACAGGGGAATCAGCCCCAGCATTTT	CASSTQGNQPQHF